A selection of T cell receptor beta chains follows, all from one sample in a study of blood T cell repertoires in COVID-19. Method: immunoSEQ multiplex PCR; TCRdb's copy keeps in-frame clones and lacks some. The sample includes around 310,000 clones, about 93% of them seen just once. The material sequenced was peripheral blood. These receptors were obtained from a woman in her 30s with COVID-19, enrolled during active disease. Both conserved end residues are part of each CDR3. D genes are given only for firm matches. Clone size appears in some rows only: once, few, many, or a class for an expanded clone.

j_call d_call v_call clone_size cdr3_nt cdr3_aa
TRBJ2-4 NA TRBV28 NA TGTGCCAGCAGTTTATTAGGCGGGATCAAAAACATTCAGTACTTC CASSLLGGIKNIQYF
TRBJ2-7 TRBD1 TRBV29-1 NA TGCAGCGTTGTAGAGAACAGGGGTTCTTCAACAGGGGCCCACGAGCAGTACTTC CSVVENRGSSTGAHEQYF
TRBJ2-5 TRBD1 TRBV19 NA TGTGCCAGTAGTCCACGACAGGGCAACCAAGAGACCCAGTACTTC CASSPRQGNQETQYF
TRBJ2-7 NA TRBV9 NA TGTGCCAGCAGCGTTGCGACAGGAGGCGCCGAGCAGTACTTC CASSVATGGAEQYF
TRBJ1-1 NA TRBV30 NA TGTGCCTGGAGTGGACTGTTCGAAGCTTTCTTT CAWSGLFEAFF
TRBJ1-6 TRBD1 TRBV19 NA TGTGCCAGGACCGAGACAGGGAATAATTCACCCCTCCACTTT CARTETGNNSPLHF
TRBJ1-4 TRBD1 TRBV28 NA TGTGCCAGCAGTTTATCCGGGACAGGGGACGAAAAACTGTTTTTT CASSLSGTGDEKLFF
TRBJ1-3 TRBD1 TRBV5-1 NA TGCGCCAGCAGCTTGGGACAGGGCCTTCGCTCTGGAAACACCATATATTTT CASSLGQGLRSGNTIYF
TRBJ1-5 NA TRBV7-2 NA TGTGCCAGCAGCTTGAGGATGGATCAGCCCCAGCATTTT CASSLRMDQPQHF
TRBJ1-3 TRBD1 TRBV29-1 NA TGCAGCGTGGTGGACAGGACCTCTGGAAACACCATATATTTT CSVVDRTSGNTIYF
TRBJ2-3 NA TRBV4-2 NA TGTGCCAGCAGCCAGCTACAGACAGCCCAGGATACGCAGTATTTT CASSQLQTAQDTQYF
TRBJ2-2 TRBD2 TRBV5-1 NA TGCGCCAGCAGCAAAGGACTAGCGGGAGATGCCGGGGAGCTGTTTTTT CASSKGLAGDAGELFF
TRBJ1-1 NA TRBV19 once TGTGCCAGTAGTGAAGCAAGGAACACTGAAGCTTTCTTT CASSEARNTEAFF
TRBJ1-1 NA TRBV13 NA TGTGCCAGCAGCTTATTGGTGGGACTCACTGAAGCTTTCTTT CASSLLVGLTEAFF
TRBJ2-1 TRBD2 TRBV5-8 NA TGTGCCAGCAGGCTCGGACTAGCGGGACCCTTTTCCTACAATGAGCAGTTCTTC CASRLGLAGPFSYNEQFF
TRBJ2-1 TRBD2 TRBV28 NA TGTGCCAGCAGTTTATGGTCGCCTAGCGGGGTAAACTCCTACAATGAGCAGTTCTTC CASSLWSPSGVNSYNEQFF
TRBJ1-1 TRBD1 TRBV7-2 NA TGTGCCAGCAGCTCGGACAGGGGAACTGAAGCTTTCTTT CASSSDRGTEAFF
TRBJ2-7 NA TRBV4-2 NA TGTGCCAGCAGCCAAGAGGTAGGGGACGAGCAGTACTTC CASSQEVGDEQYF
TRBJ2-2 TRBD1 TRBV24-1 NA TGTGCCACCAGTGATCGGACAGGGGTAGGAGGGGAGCTGTTTTTT CATSDRTGVGGELFF
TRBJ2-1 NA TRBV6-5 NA TGTGCCAGCAGTTACTCTGGGGGGGCGTACAATGAGCAGTTCTTC CASSYSGGAYNEQFF
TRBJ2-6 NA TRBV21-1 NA TGTGCCAGCATCCGCGGGATGCAGGGTACGGGTGGGGCCAACGTCCTGACTTTC CASIRGMQGTGGANVLTF
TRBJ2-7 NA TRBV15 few TGTGCCACCAGCAGAGATAAAGCAGGGGCCTCTAGCTACGAGCAGTACTTC CATSRDKAGASSYEQYF
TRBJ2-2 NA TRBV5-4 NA TGTGCCAGCAGCTTGGAGTTGGGAGCCGGGGAGCTGTTTTTT CASSLELGAGELFF
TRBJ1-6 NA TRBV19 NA TGTGCCAGTAGTATCTTCTCCGGGACTGGGGGTTCACCCCTCCACTTT CASSIFSGTGGSPLHF
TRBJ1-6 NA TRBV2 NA TGTGCCAGCTTACTTGCGGGGCAGTATAATTCACCCCTCCACTTT CASLLAGQYNSPLHF
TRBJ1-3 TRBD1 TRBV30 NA TGTGCCTGGAGTGACGACAGGGAGAGAAACACCATATATTTT CAWSDDRERNTIYF
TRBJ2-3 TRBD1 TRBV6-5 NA TGTGCCAGCACCCAGGGACAGGGGGGCACAGATACGCAGTATTTT CASTQGQGGTDTQYF
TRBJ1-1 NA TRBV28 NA TGTGCCAGCAGTTTAGCAGGGGCCGCTGAAGCTTTCTTT CASSLAGAAEAFF
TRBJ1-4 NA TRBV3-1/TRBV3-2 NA TGTGCCAGCAGCCAAGTAGGTGCGGCTAATGAAAAACTGTTTTTT CASSQVGAANEKLFF
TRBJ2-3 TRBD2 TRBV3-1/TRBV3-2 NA TGTGCCAGCAGCCAGACTAGCGACACAGATACGCAGTATTTT CASSQTSDTDTQYF
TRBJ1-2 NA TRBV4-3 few TGCGCCAGCAGCCGAGAACTCGTTTTCACCTATGGCTACACCTTC CASSRELVFTYGYTF
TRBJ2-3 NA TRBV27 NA TGTGCCAGCAGTTTAGTACGCGGCACAGATACGCAGTATTTT CASSLVRGTDTQYF
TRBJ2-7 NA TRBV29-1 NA TGCAGCGTCTCGTTCTGGGGGGAGTCCTACGAGCAGTACTTC CSVSFWGESYEQYF
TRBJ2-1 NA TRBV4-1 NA TGCGCCAGCAGCCACCCAGGGCTACCGCCTCATGAGCAGTTCTTC CASSHPGLPPHEQFF
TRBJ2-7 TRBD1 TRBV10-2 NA TGCGCCAGCAGTTGGGGACAGTTCTACGAGCAGTACTTC CASSWGQFYEQYF
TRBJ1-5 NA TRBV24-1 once TGTGCCACCACTCCCCTCCCGAGCCCTAATCAGCCCCAGCATTTT CATTPLPSPNQPQHF
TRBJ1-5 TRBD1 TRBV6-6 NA TGTGCCAGCAGTTACACGGGACAGGGGGTAAATCAGCCCCAGCATTTT CASSYTGQGVNQPQHF
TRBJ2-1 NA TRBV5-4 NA TGTGCCAGCAGCTTGGCCCCAGCGGGCTCCTACAATGAGCAGTTCTTC CASSLAPAGSYNEQFF
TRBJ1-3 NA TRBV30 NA TGTGCCTGGACCTTGGGAGGGTCCGGAAACACCATATATTTT CAWTLGGSGNTIYF
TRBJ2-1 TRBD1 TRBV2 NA TGTGCAAGCAACACAGGGGAACAATATGTGAACTTCTACAATGAGCAGTTCTTC CASNTGEQYVNFYNEQFF
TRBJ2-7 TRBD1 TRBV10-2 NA TGCGCCAGCAGAGCGACAGGGGAGCGCTCCGAGCCTTACGAGCAGTACTTC CASRATGERSEPYEQYF
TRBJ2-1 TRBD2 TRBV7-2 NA TGTGCCAGCAGCTTAGAAGGCGGGGGGGCCTACAATGAGCAGTTCTTC CASSLEGGGAYNEQFF
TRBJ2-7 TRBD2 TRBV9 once TGTGCCAGCAGCGTAGGAGTAGCGGGAGGGTATGAGCAGTACTTC CASSVGVAGGYEQYF
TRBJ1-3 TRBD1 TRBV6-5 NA TGTGCCAGCAGGCAGGGGGCAGCTGGAAACACCATATATTTT CASRQGAAGNTIYF
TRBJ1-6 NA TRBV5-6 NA TGTGCCAGCAGCACCCAGGGTACCTATAATTCACCCCTCCACTTT CASSTQGTYNSPLHF
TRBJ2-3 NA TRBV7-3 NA TGTGCCAGCAGCCTCACGAGTTCCACAGATACGCAGTATTTT CASSLTSSTDTQYF
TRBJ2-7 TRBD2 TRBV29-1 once TGCAGCGTTGAAGATGGGCTAGCGGGGTCCTACGAGCAGTACTTC CSVEDGLAGSYEQYF
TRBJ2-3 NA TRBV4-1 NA TGCGCCAGCAGCCAAGAGCGAGCGGGCTCCACCCAAGATACGCAGTATTTT CASSQERAGSTQDTQYF
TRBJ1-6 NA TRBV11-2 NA TGTGCCAGCAGCTCCAACAGCAAGAGCTCCTATAATTCACCCCTCCACTTT CASSSNSKSSYNSPLHF
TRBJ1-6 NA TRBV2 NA TGTGCCAGCACCCGAATCCGGTCACCCCTCCACTTT CASTRIRSPLHF
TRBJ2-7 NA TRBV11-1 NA TGTGCCAGCAGCTTAGGACCCAGCGGCCTCTACGAGCAGTACTTC CASSLGPSGLYEQYF
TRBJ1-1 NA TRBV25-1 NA TGTGCCAGCAATCAGGGTGGGACTGAAGCTTTCTTT CASNQGGTEAFF